The sample holds one count of the clone carrying this T cell receptor (beta chain). Its matching antigen is unknown. The germline V gene has CDR1 SGHTA and CDR2 FQGNSA. This CDR3 has 12 residues. The germline V and J ends were trimmed by 7 bases and 4 bases, with 8 bases remaining between them. The sample belongs to a study of CD8 T cells in Susac syndrome. Study-wide points: A relatively small number of individuals underwent TCR sequencing and HLA analysis.

TCR beta sequencing was performed on blood CD8+ and CD4+ T cells. Age- and sex-matched healthy donors served as the control group. Reverse transcription of about 0.5 to 1 ug RNA was carried out with random hexamers. Using its own MiXCR run on the immunoSEQ multiplex PCR reads, TCRdb lists one record per CDR3 protein. This table holds 150,000 to 200,000 distinct CDR3 sequences, 93% found once. The chain is built from TRBV7-2 and TRBJ1-3, with D possibly matching TRBD1 (6 bases). This sequence originates from a human donor in good health. Material for sequencing was CD4+ T cells from PBMCs. DNA of the CDR3: TGTGCCAGCACAGGGGACGGAAACACCATATATTTT. Its translation is CASTGDGNTIYF.